The 32 T cell receptor beta chains below come from one sample, sequenced in a study of shared clonotypes between healthy human individuals. Using immunoSEQ multiplex PCR, the repertoire was profiled, and TCRdb retains in-frame clones only, with some absent. The sample shows hundreds of thousands of clones, 70% to 80% of them seen only once. The sequencing sample was made of PBMCs. Source of these receptors: a woman aged 40 to 50 in good health. Some clones in this sample may be carry-over from other donors' samples.

The chain carries TRBV6-7 and TRBJ2-7; D may be TRBD1 or TRBD2 (5 bases each). TRBV6-7 counts as an open reading frame of uncertain function. The CDR3 is 15 residues long. The ends were cut back, 8 bases at V and 4 bases at J, with 21 bases in the middle. CDR3 amino acids: CASDRTGGVLYEQYF. DNA of the CDR3: TGTGCCAGCGACCGAACAGGAGGAGTGTTATACGAGCAGTACTTC.

To note about this clone: A far larger clone is one base from this, pointing to a likely read error. The CDR3 reads CAIRGDCNEQFF. In nucleotides, the CDR3 is TGTGCCATCAGGGGGGATTGCAATGAGCAGTTCTTC. This chain joins TRBV10-3 and TRBJ2-1; D tentatively reads TRBD1 or TRBD2 (5 bases each). The CDR3 has 12 residues. Germline loops: CDR1 ENHRY, CDR2 SYGVKD. Trimming cost V 6 bases and J 6 bases, with 9 bases left between them.

The rearrangement joins TRBV4-3 to TRBJ1-5; D uncertain. Between the trimmed V and J ends, which lost 4 bases and 0 bases, there was a span of 7 bases. The length of the CDR3 is 14 residues. CDR1 is LGHNA and CDR2 is YSLEER in the germline V gene. DNA for the CDR3: TGCGCCAGCAGCCCCCAGATTAGCAATCAGCCCCAGCATTTT. Its protein is CASSPQISNQPQHF.

The DNA for the CDR3 is TGCGCCAGCAGCTTGTTAGCGGCCTCCTACGAGCAGTACTTC. Protein product: CASSLLAASYEQYF. This chain joins TRBV5-1 and TRBJ2-7; D might be TRBD2 (6 bases). The germline V gene encodes CDR1 SGHRS and CDR2 YFSETQ. CDR3 size: 14 residues. Between the trimmed V and J ends, which lost 1 base and 0 bases, there was a span of 8 bases.

The V and J genes are TRBV10-3 and TRBJ2-2; unclear D gene. Per the germline V gene, CDR1 is ENHRY and CDR2 is SYGVKD. The CDR3 is made up of 13 amino acids. Between the trimmed V and J ends, which lost 6 bases and 5 bases, there was a span of 10 bases. This chain's CDR3 is CAIRDDGTGELFF. As DNA, the CDR3 is TGTGCCATCAGGGACGATGGGACCGGGGAGCTGTTTTTT.

V usage is TRBV6-4 and J usage is TRBJ1-1; D is uncertain. The germline CDR1 and CDR2 sequences are MRHNA and SNTAGT. V was clipped by 5 bases and J by 5 bases, with 12 bases between them. This CDR3 region has 13 residues. The CDR3 spells CASSQQCGTEAFF. CDR3 sequence (DNA): TGTGCCAGCAGTCAACAGTGTGGGACTGAAGCTTTCTTT.

This sequence joins TRBV5-1 and TRBJ2-5; D is unresolved. The CDR3 runs 11 residues. The V gene lost 7 bases and the J gene lost 5 bases, with 9 bases spanning the gap. In germline, CDR1 is SGHRS, CDR2 YFSETQ. As DNA, the CDR3 is TGCGCCAGCCACCCTAGTGAGACCCAGTACTTC. This translates into CASHPSETQYF.

On this clone: This may be a read error, as it is one base from a much larger clone. It is likely a read error, because the conserved phenylalanine at the end of the CDR3 is missing. The genes are TRBV5-1 and TRBJ2-7; D gene uncertain. There are 16 residues in the CDR3. CDR1 SGHRS and CDR2 YFSETQ come from the germline V gene. The V end lost 0 bases, the J end lost 3 bases, and 16 bases lay between the germline ends. In nucleotides, the CDR3 is TGCGCCAGCAGCTTGGAAGGACGGATCACAAACTACGAGCAGTACCTC. Translation gives CASSLEGRITNYEQYL.

This clone was recorded many times. This chain uses TRBV5-1 with TRBJ2-1; D unclear. V dropped 0 bases and J dropped 7 bases, with 14 bases sitting between them. The CDR3 has 15 amino acids. Germline V CDR1 and CDR2: SGHRS, YFSETQ. CDR3 sequence reads: CASSLAYGSRNEQFF. The CDR3 DNA reads TGCGCCAGCAGCTTGGCCTATGGTAGTAGGAATGAGCAGTTCTTC. The full variable domain, with the rest looked up from reference TRBV5-1 and TRBJ2-1, is KAGVTQTPRYLIKTRGQQVTLSCSPISGHRSVSWYQQTPGQGLQFLFEYFSETQRNKGNFPGRFSGRQFSNSRSEMNVSTLELGDSALYLCASSLAYGSRNEQFFGPGTRLTVL.

As for this clone: This likely reflects a read error, since a far larger clone is one base away. The V gene is TRBV7-9, the J gene TRBJ2-7; the D gene is possibly TRBD2 (5 bases). This CDR3 has 14 residues. Looked up from germline, CDR1 is SEHNR and CDR2 is FQNEAQ (reference sequence). Trimming left V 5 bases short and J 9 bases short, with 20 bases between. In nucleotides, the CDR3 is TGTGCCAGCAGCGGAAGCACGGGATGGGCCGGGCAGTACTTC. It translates to CASSGSTGWAGQYF. Using reference TRBV7-9 and TRBJ2-7 for the parts outside the CDR3, the full variable domain is DTGVSQNPRHKITKRGQNVTFRCDPISEHNRLYWYRQTLGQGPEFLTYFQNEAQLEKSRLLSDRFSAERPKGSFSTLEIQRTEQGDSAMYLCASSGSTGWAGQYFGPGTRLTVT.

The chain couples TRBV30 to TRBJ1-6, with D perhaps matching TRBD1 (5 bases). Germline V gene sequence: CDR1 GTSNPN, CDR2 SVGIG (reference sequence). V lost 0 bases and J lost 8, with 8 bases in between. The CDR3 is 13 amino acids. This chain's CDR3 is CAWSVQVDSPLHF. DNA of the CDR3: TGTGCCTGGAGTGTACAGGTTGATTCACCCCTCCACTTT.

V and J are TRBV6-1 and TRBJ2-7, with 7 bases fitting TRBD2. Germline-derived CDR1 and CDR2 are MNHNS and SASEGT. The length of the CDR3 is 13 residues. V was pared by 6 bases and J by 6 bases, with 8 bases of the junction left unmatched. The CDR3 DNA reads as TGTGCCAGCAGGGGCGGGGGATCCCTCGAGCAGTACTTC. Amino acids: CASRGGGSLEQYF.

This clone has a handful of counts. This may arise from a read error, as a much more abundant clone is one base away. Distinct nucleotide sequences in the sample also encode this CDR3. This chain uses TRBV29-1 with TRBJ1-6; D is possibly TRBD1 (5 bases). The CDR3 has 13 amino acids. CDR1 is SQVTM and CDR2 is ANQGSEA in the germline V gene. The CDR3 DNA is TGCAGCGTCAGACGCGGCAGGGAGGCCCCCCTCCACTTC. Encoded protein: CSVRRGREAPLHF.

As regards this clone: A much larger clone sits a single nucleotide away, making a read error possible. The conserved phenylalanine or tryptophan normally closing the CDR3 is absent here, so this likely arose from a read error. The V call is TRBV6-4, the J call TRBJ2-7, with D perhaps assigned TRBD1 or TRBD2 (5 bases each). Trimming left V 3 bases short and J 2 bases short, with 14 bases between. Germline V gene data show CDR1 as MRHNA and CDR2 as SNTAGT. The CDR3 sequence is 15 residues long. Written as DNA, the CDR3 is TGTGCCAGCAGTGAGGGTAGGGGACCACCCTACGAGCAGTACCTC. This sequence encodes CASSEGRGPPYEQYL.

This clone occurred many times. Different DNA sequences within this sample yield the same CDR3. The chain is built from TRBV10-3 and TRBJ1-5; 9 nucleotides match TRBD1. CDR3 length: 15 amino acids. Germline CDR1 ENHRY, CDR2 SYGVKD. Trimming at V came to 9 bases and at J to 3 bases, leaving 9 bases not matched to a gene. CDR3 DNA: TGTGCCATACGGGAAAGACAGGGGGACAATCAGCCCCAGCATTTT. Its translation: CAIRERQGDNQPQHF.

The V call is TRBV6-1, the J call TRBJ1-1; no definite D call. Trimming took off 6 bases at V and 3 bases at J, with 5 bases between the two ends. The CDR3 has 11 amino acids. Germline loops: CDR1 MNHNS, CDR2 SASEGT. The CDR3 here is CASRPYTEAFF. DNA of the CDR3: TGTGCCAGCAGGCCATACACTGAAGCTTTCTTT.

V gene TRBV5-1 combines with J gene TRBJ1-2; D possibly corresponds to TRBD1 (5 bases). V was shortened by 4 bases and J by 4 bases, with 11 bases between the two germline ends. The CDR3 sequence is 13 residues long. Germline V gives CDR1 SGHRS, CDR2 YFSETQ. The CDR3 DNA is TGCGCCAGCAGCCTCTCTGGGGGCTATGGCTACACCTTC. Its translation is CASSLSGGYGYTF.

V gene TRBV7-3 combines with J gene TRBJ2-2; TRBD2 matches 9 bases. Germline V gene sequence: CDR1 SGHTA, CDR2 FQGTGA. V shed 3 bases and J 4 bases; nucleotides not matched to a gene: 6. The CDR3 runs 16 residues. CDR3 residues: CASSFLGSGSTGELFF. CDR3 nucleotide sequence: TGTGCCAGCAGCTTTCTGGGTAGCGGGAGCACCGGGGAGCTGTTTTTT.

On this clone: A read error is the likely source, as a far larger clone sits one nucleotide away. This rearrangement joins TRBV28 to TRBJ2-7; the D is unclear. This CDR3 is 11 amino acids long. Germline CDR1 reads MDHEN; CDR2 reads SYDVKM. V was clipped by 4 bases and J by 3 bases, with 4 bases between them. The CDR3 spells CASSYNYEQYF. The CDR3 bases are TGTGCCAGCAGTTATAACTACGAGCAGTACTTC.

On this clone itself: This sequence is one base from a far larger clone and is likely a read error. The J gene is TRBJ2-7, the V gene TRBV30; D gene unclear. Germline V gene data show CDR1 as GTSNPN and CDR2 as SVGIG (reference sequence). The CDR3 runs to 11 residues. V lost 6 bases and J 3 bases, leaving 9 bases between the germline ends. For the CDR3, the DNA is TGTGCCTGTGAACGTAACTACGAGCAGTACTTC. It codes for CACERNYEQYF.

The chain is built from TRBV7-3 and TRBJ1-1; D call uncertain. Trimming took 5 bases from V and 4 from J, leaving 14 bases between them. Germline CDR1 is SGHTA and CDR2 is FQGTGA. This CDR3 spans 14 amino acids. The CDR3 DNA reads TGTGCCAGCAGCAACGGGGTGGGGTCCACTGAAGCTTTCTTT. Amino acid sequence: CASSNGVGSTEAFF.

The genes are TRBV30 and TRBJ2-2, with TRBD1 matching 9 bases. The germline CDR1 and CDR2 sequences are GTSNPN and SVGIG (reference sequence). V was pared by 5 bases and J by 5 bases, with 18 bases of the junction left unmatched. The CDR3 extends over 18 amino acids. The CDR3 region is CAWQGREKQGALTGELFF. The CDR3, as DNA: TGTGCCTGGCAAGGACGGGAAAAACAGGGGGCCCTGACCGGGGAGCTGTTTTTT.

In this sample, this clone turned up once. The chain recombines TRBV15 with TRBJ2-7; weak D call: TRBD1 (5 bases). The ends were cut back, 1 base at V and 4 bases at J, with 11 bases in the middle. There are 14 residues in the CDR3. Germline values: CDR1 LNHNV, CDR2 YYDKDF (reference sequence). CDR3 amino acids: CATSRGQGGYEQYF. CDR3 DNA: TGTGCCACCAGCAGAGGGCAGGGTGGGTACGAGCAGTACTTC.

V and J are TRBV5-6 and TRBJ2-4; D might be TRBD1 (6 bases). CDR3 size: 18 residues. V lost 1 base and J lost 0, with 17 bases in between. Germline CDR1 is SGHDT and CDR2 is YYEEEE. The CDR3 protein is CASSLMVRTALAKNIQYF. Here the CDR3 DNA reads TGTGCCAGCAGCTTGATGGTAAGGACAGCGCTAGCCAAAAACATTCAGTACTTC.

CDR3 nucleotide sequence: TGTGCCACCAGCACCGGGATCGAAGCTTTCTTT. Its translation: CATSTGIEAFF. The chain carries TRBV15 and TRBJ1-1; D is ambiguous. V was cut by 4 bases and J by 8 bases, with 8 bases left in between. This CDR3 is built from 11 residues. Per the germline V gene, CDR1 is LNHNV and CDR2 is YYDKDF (reference sequence).

This clone was seen at least ten times. Other DNA sequences in the sample encode the same CDR3. V is TRBV6-5 and J is TRBJ2-7; 8 bases align to TRBD2. The germline CDR1 and CDR2 sequences are MNHEY and SVGAGI. This CDR3 contains 14 residues. Trimming cost V 8 bases and J 3 bases; bases outside gene matches: 9. The CDR3 sequence: CASRTRGRLYEQYF. The DNA for the CDR3 is TGTGCCAGCCGTACCCGCGGGAGGCTCTACGAGCAGTACTTC.

This clone was counted many times. The chain is built from TRBV7-2 and TRBJ2-1; 7 bases line up with TRBD2. Trimming removed 5 bases from V and 3 bases from J; junction bases left unmatched: 10. CDR3 length equals 16 residues. Germline CDR1 and CDR2: SGHTA and FQGNSA. CDR3 nucleotides: TGTGCCAGCAGCCGCGCCAGGGTAGCGGGCTACAATGAGCAGTTCTTC. It yields the protein CASSRARVAGYNEQFF.

The chain has TRBV11-2 and TRBJ2-5; D is undetermined. The CDR3 contains 13 residues. Germline V gene sequence: CDR1 SGHAT, CDR2 FQNNGV. V lost 2 bases and J 4 bases, leaving 8 bases between the germline ends. The DNA of the CDR3 is TGTGCCAGCAGCTTACGGGTAGGAGAGACCCAGTACTTC. It yields the protein CASSLRVGETQYF. The complete variable domain, with remaining parts taken from reference TRBV11-2 and TRBJ2-5, reads EAGVAQSPRYKIIEKRQSVAFWCNPISGHATLYWYQQILGQGPKLLIQFQNNGVVDDSQLPKDRFSAERLKGVDSTLKIQPAKLEDSAVYLCASSLRVGETQYFGPGTRLLVL.

This sequence joins TRBV7-8 and TRBJ1-5, with D possibly being TRBD1 (6 bases). The CDR3 length is 14 residues. Looked up from germline, CDR1 is SGHVS and CDR2 is FQNEAQ. The ends were cut back, 6 bases at V and 3 bases at J, with 12 bases in the middle. CDR3 DNA sequence: TGTGCCAGCAGTACCCGGGACAACAATCAGCCCCAGCATTTT. Translating it yields CASSTRDNNQPQHF.

This clone was detected once. The V and J genes are TRBV28 and TRBJ1-2, with D possibly being TRBD1 (6 bases). Germline assignment: CDR1 MDHEN and CDR2 SYDVKM. With 6 bases removed from V and 3 bases from J, the gap between germline ends came to 14 bases. This CDR3 is built from 14 residues. The CDR3 sequence is CASRIGGWDYGYTF. The CDR3 DNA reads TGTGCCAGCAGAATAGGGGGGTGGGACTATGGCTACACCTTC.

This clone was seen only once. V usage is TRBV28 and J usage is TRBJ2-3, with 10 bases aligning to TRBD2. Per the germline V gene, CDR1 is MDHEN and CDR2 is SYDVKM. This CDR3 contains 12 residues. The V gene end was trimmed by 10 bases and the J gene end by 4 bases; junction bases not matched to a gene: 2. DNA for the CDR3: TGTGCCATCAGCGGGAGGGCAGATACGCAGTATTTT. Encoded protein: CAISGRADTQYF.

This clone has more than one count but fewer than ten. The V gene is TRBV5-6, the J gene TRBJ2-3; 10 positions match TRBD2. Germline-derived CDR1 and CDR2 are SGHDT and YYEEEE. This CDR3 spans 15 amino acids. J gave up 5 bases and V 4 bases, and 7 bases lay outside the gene matches. The CDR3 protein is CASSPSGLAIDTQYF. CDR3 sequence (DNA): TGTGCCAGCAGCCCATCGGGACTAGCGATAGATACGCAGTATTTT.